These T cell receptor beta chains were read from a single sample in a study of T cells in narcolepsy. TCRdb's copy holds only in-frame clones and misses some; the assay was immunoSEQ multiplex PCR. The table records around 32,000 clones, around 79% of them present only once. Material for sequencing was CD45RA- memory CD4+ T cells from PBMCs. These receptor sequences come from a human donor with narcolepsy. Both conserved end residues are part of each CDR3. The D gene is left open where the match is weak. Size values are once, few and many counts, or a class for expanded clones, and some rows have none.

- TRBJ2-3 TRBV5-1 TRBD2 TGCGCCAGCTCTAGCGGGAGCACAGATACGCAGTATTTT CASSSGSTDTQYF
- TRBJ1-5 TRBV10-2 - TGCGCCAGCAGTGACTCGGGTCGAAATCAGCCCCAGCATTTT CASSDSGRNQPQHF
- TRBJ1-1 TRBV27 - TGTGCCAGCAGTTCCCACAAGGGATGGAACACTGAAGCTTTCTTT CASSSHKGWNTEAFF
- TRBJ1-5 TRBV7-8 - TGTGCCAGCAGCGCCCGACAGGGCAATCAGCCCCAGCATTTT CASSARQGNQPQHF
- TRBJ2-7 TRBV5-1 TRBD1 TGCGCCAGCGGCCGTGGGGACAGGGGCCACGAGCAGTACTTC CASGRGDRGHEQYF
- TRBJ1-6 TRBV6-1 - TGTGCCAGCAGTGAAGGTCCTCTTCCCAATTCACCCCTCCACTTT CASSEGPLPNSPLHF
- TRBJ2-2 TRBV7-2 - TGTGCCAGCAGCTTATCGTTTTCACGGACTAGGGGGTCCGGGGAGCTGTTTTTT CASSLSFSRTRGSGELFF
- TRBJ2-5 TRBV5-1 TRBD1 TGCGCCAGCAGAGCACAGGGGCTCCCGGGGAAAGAGACCCAGTACTTC CASRAQGLPGKETQYF
- TRBJ1-1 TRBV18 TRBD1 TGTGCCAGCTCACCGGCAGGGGGCGGCACTGAAGCTTTCTTT CASSPAGGGTEAFF
few TRBJ2-1 TRBV9 TRBD2 TGTGCCAGCAGCGGGGGGACTAGCGGGAGGGAGCAAACCTACAATGAGCAGTTCTTC CASSGGTSGREQTYNEQFF
- TRBJ1-1 TRBV9 - TGTGCCAGCAGCGTAGATGACAGGAAGAACGGGGCTTTCTTT CASSVDDRKNGAFF
- TRBJ1-4 TRBV28 - TGTGCCAGCAGTATACCTAGGGGCGGTAATGAAAAACTGTTTTTT CASSIPRGGNEKLFF
- TRBJ2-1 TRBV27 TRBD2 TGCGCCAGCAGGCCGGGGGGGGGACCCTACAATGAGCAGTTCTTC CASRPGGGPYNEQFF